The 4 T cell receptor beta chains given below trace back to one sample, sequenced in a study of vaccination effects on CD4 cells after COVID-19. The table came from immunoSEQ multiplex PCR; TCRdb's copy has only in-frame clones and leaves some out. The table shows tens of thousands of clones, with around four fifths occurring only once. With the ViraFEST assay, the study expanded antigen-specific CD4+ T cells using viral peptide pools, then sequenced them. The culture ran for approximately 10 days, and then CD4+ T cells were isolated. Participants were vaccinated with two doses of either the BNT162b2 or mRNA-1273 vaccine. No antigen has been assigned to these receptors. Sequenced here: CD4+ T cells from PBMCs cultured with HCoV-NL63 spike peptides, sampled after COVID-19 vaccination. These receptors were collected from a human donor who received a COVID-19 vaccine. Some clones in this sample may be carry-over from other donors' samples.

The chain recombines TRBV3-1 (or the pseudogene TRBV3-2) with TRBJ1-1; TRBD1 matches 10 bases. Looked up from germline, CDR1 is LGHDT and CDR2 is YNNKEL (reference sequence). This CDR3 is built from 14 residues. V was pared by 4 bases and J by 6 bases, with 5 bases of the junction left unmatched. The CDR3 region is CASSPTGGEAEAFF. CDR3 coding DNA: TGTGCCAGCAGCCCGACAGGGGGCGAGGCTGAAGCTTTCTTT.

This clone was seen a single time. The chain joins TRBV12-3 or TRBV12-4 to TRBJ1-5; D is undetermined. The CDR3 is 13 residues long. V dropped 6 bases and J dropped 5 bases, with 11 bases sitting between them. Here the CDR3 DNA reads TGTGCCAGCAGGATAGGAGGAGATCAGCCCCAGCATTTT. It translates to CASRIGGDQPQHF.

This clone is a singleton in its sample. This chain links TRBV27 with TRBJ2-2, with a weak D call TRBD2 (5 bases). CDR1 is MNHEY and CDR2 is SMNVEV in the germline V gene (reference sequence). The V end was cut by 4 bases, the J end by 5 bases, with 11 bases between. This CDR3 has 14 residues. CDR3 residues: CASSYLAWTGELFF. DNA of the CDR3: TGTGCCAGCAGTTACCTAGCATGGACCGGGGAGCTGTTTTTT.

As DNA, the CDR3 is TGTGCCAGCAGTTTATGGCAGGGGCCTGGGGATGAGCAGTTCTTC. The encoded protein is CASSLWQGPGDEQFF. This chain links TRBV28 with TRBJ2-1, with D tentatively TRBD1 (6 bases). Germline values: CDR1 MDHEN, CDR2 SYDVKM. This CDR3 region has 15 residues. Trimming removed 0 bases from V and 8 bases from J, with 14 bases in between.